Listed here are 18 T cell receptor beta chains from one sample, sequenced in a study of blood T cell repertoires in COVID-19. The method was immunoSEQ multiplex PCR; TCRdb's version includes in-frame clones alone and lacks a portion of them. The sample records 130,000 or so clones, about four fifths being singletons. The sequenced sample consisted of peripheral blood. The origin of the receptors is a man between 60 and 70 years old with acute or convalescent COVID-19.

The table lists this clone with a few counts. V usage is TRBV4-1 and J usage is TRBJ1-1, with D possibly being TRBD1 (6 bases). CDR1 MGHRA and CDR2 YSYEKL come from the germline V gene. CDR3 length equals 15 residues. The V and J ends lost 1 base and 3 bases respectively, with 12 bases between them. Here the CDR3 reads CASSQVRSGDTEAFF. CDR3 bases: TGCGCCAGCAGCCAAGTGAGGTCAGGGGACACTGAAGCTTTCTTT.

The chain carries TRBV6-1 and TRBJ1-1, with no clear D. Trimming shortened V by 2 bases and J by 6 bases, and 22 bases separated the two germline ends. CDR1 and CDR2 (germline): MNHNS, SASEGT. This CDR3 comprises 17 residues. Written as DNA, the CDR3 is TGTGCCAGCAGTGAAAATGGAGTTATGCGTATCTCGGCTGAAGCTTTCTTT. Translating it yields CASSENGVMRISAEAFF.

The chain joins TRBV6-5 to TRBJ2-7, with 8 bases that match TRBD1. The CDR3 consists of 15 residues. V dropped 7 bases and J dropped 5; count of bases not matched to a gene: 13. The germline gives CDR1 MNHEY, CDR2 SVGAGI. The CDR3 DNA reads TGTGCCAGCAACATACGGGCCAGGGGGCACAACGAGCAGTACTTC. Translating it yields CASNIRARGHNEQYF.

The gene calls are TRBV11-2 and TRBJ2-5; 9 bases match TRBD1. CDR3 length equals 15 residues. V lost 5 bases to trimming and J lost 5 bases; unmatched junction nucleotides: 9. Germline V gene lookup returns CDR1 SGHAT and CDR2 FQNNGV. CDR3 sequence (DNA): TGTGCCAGCAGCGCCGACAGGGGGTCCTGGGAGACCCAGTACTTC. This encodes CASSADRGSWETQYF.

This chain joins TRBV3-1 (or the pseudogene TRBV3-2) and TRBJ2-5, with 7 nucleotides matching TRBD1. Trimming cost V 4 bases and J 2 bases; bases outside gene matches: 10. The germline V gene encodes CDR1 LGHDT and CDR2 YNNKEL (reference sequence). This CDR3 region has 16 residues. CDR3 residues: CASSPLGQTAQETQYF. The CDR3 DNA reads TGTGCCAGCAGCCCTTTGGGACAGACCGCTCAAGAGACCCAGTACTTC.

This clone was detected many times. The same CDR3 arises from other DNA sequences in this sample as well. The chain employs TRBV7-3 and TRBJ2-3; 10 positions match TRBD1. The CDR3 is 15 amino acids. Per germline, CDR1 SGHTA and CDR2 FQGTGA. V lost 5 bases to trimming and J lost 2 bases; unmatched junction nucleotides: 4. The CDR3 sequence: CASSPDRGFTDTQYF. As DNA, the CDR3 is TGTGCCAGCAGCCCGGACAGGGGGTTCACAGATACGCAGTATTTT.

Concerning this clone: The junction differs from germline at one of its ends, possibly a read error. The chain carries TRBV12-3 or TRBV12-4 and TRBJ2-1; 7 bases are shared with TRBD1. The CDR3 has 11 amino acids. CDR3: CASSLKQGPIF. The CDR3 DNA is TGTGCCAGCAGTTTAAAACAGGGGCCCATCTTC.

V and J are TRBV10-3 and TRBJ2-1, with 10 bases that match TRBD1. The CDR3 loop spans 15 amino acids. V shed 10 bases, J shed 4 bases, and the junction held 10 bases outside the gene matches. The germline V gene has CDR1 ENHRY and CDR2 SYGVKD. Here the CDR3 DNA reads TGTGCCACATTCTCAACGGGACAGGGGTACAATGAGCAGTTCTTC. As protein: CATFSTGQGYNEQFF.

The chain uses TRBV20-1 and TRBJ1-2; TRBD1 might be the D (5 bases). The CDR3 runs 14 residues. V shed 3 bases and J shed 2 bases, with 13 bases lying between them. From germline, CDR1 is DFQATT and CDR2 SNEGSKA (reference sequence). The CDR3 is CSASLVTENYGYTF. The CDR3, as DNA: TGCAGTGCTAGTCTCGTGACAGAGAACTATGGCTACACCTTC.

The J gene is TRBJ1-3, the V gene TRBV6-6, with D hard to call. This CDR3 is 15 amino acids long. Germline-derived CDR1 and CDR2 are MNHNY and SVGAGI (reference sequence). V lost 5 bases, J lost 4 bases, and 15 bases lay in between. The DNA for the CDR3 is TGTGCCAGCAGTAAGCGGCAGACGGGGGGAAACACCATATATTTT. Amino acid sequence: CASSKRQTGGNTIYF.

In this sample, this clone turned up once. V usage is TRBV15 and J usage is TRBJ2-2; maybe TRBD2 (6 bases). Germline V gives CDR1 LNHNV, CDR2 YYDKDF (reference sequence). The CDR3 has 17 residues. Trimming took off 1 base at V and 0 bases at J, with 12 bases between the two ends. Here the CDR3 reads CATSRAGDPTNTGELFF. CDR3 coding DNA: TGTGCCACCAGCAGAGCGGGGGACCCCACGAACACCGGGGAGCTGTTTTTT.

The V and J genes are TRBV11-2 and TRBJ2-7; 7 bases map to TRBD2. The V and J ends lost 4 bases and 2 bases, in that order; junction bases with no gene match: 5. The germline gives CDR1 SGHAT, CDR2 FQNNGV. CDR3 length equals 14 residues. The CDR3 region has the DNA TGTGCCAGCAGCTGGGGGGGAGGGACCTACGAGCAGTACTTC. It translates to CASSWGGGTYEQYF.

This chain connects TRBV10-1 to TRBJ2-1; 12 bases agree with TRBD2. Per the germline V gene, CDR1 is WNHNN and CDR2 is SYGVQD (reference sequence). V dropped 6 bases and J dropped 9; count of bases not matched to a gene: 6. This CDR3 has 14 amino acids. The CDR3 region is CASSSSGGAVEQFF. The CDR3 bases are TGCGCCAGCAGCTCTAGCGGGGGGGCCGTTGAGCAGTTCTTC.

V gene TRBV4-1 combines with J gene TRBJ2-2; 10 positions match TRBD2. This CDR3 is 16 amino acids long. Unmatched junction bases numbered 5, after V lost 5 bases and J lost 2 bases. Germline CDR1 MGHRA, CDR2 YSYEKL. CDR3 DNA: TGCGCCAGCAGCTCCGAGCGGGGGGGAAACACCGGGGAGCTGTTTTTT. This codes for CASSSERGGNTGELFF.

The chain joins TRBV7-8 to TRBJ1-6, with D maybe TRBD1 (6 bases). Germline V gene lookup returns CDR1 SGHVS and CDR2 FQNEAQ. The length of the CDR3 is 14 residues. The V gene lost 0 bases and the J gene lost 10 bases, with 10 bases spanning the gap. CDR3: CASSLARTASPLHF. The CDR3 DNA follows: TGTGCCAGCAGCTTAGCGAGGACAGCCTCACCCCTCCACTTT.

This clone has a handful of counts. The chain's CDR3 is CATTGADYNEQFF. CDR3 nucleotide sequence: TGTGCCACCACTGGGGCAGATTACAATGAGCAGTTCTTC. The chain recombines TRBV24-1 with TRBJ2-1, with D possibly being TRBD1 (5 bases). CDR1 and CDR2 (germline): KGHDR, SFDVKD. V was pared by 8 bases and J by 4 bases, with 11 bases between. This CDR3 spans 13 amino acids.

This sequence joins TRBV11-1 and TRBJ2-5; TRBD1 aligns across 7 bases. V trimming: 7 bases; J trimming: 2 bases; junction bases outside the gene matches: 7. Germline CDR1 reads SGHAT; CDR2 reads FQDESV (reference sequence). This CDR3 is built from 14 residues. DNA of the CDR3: TGTGCCAGCACACACAGGGACAGACAAGAGACCCAGTACTTC. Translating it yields CASTHRDRQETQYF.

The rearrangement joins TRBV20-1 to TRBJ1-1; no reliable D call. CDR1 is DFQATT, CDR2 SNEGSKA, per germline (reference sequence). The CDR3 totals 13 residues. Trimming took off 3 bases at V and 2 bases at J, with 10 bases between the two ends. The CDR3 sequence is CSASRDTNTEAFF. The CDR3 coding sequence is TGCAGTGCTAGTCGAGACACTAACACTGAAGCTTTCTTT.